These 10 T cell receptor beta chains came from one sample sequenced in a study of cytomegalovirus exposure and HLA in healthy donors. Generated by immunoSEQ multiplex PCR, the TCRdb table keeps only in-frame clones and is missing some. This sample has 150,000 to 200,000 clones, with over 80% found just once. Sequencing was done on a sample of PBMCs. The receptors were gathered from a young man in good health and CMV-seropositive.

The chain has TRBV7-2 and TRBJ1-2; 11 nucleotides match TRBD1. The CDR3 covers 15 residues. Trimming removed 1 base from V and 6 bases from J; junction bases left unmatched: 4. Per the germline V gene, CDR1 is SGHTA and CDR2 is FQGNSA. In nucleotides, the CDR3 is TGTGCCAGCAGCTTAGTGTCGGGACAGGGGGATGGCTACACCTTC. Its protein is CASSLVSGQGDGYTF. Based on the CDR3 plus reference TRBV7-2 and TRBJ1-2, the full variable domain is GAGVSQSPSNKVTEKGKDVELRCDPISGHTALYWYRQSLGQGLEFLIYFQGNSAPDKSGLPSDRFSAERTGGSVSTLTIQRTQQEDSAVYLCASSLVSGQGDGYTFGSGTRLTVV.

This chain connects TRBV4-3 to TRBJ2-7; D is perhaps TRBD1 (5 bases). V shed 0 bases and J shed 0 bases, with 9 bases lying between them. Germline lookup yields CDR1 LGHNA and CDR2 YSLEER. The CDR3 length is 15 residues. The CDR3 bases are TGCGCCAGCAGCCAAGAGGGGCAAACCTCCTACGAGCAGTACTTC. Its protein product is CASSQEGQTSYEQYF.

The chain uses TRBV7-2 and TRBJ2-3; 13 bases are a match to TRBD2. Germline CDR1 is SGHTA and CDR2 is FQGNSA. The CDR3 totals 16 residues. V gave up 5 bases and J gave up 2 bases; unmatched junction bases: 4. CDR3 amino acids: CASSPGLAGVTDTQYF. The CDR3 nucleotides read TGTGCCAGCAGCCCTGGACTAGCGGGGGTCACAGATACGCAGTATTTT.

Worth noting for this clone: Relative to the germline gene, one junction end is altered; a read error may explain this. This chain connects TRBV7-7 to TRBJ2-1, with 9 bases fitting TRBD1. The CDR3 contains 15 residues. Germline V CDR1 and CDR2: SSHAT, FNYEAQ (reference sequence). The CDR3 protein is CASSLAGTGRNEQFF. DNA of the CDR3: TGTGCTAGCAGCTTAGCCGGGACAGGGCGGAATGAGCAGTTCTTC. The variable domain in full, with the rest retrieved from reference TRBV7-7 and TRBJ2-1, is GAGVSQSPRYKVTKRGQDVTLRCDPISSHATLYWYQQALGQGPEFLTYFNYEAQPDKSGLPSDRFSAERPEGSISTLTIQRTEQRDSAMYRCASSLAGTGRNEQFFGPGTRLTVL.

The chain carries TRBV18 and TRBJ2-7; D is perhaps TRBD1 (6 bases). Trimming cost V 3 bases and J 3 bases, with 9 bases left between them. Germline V lookup: CDR1 KGHSH, CDR2 LQKENI. The CDR3 has 13 amino acids. The CDR3 spells CASSPPGVYEQYF. The CDR3 region has the DNA TGTGCCAGCTCACCTCCAGGGGTCTACGAGCAGTACTTC.

This rearrangement joins TRBV10-1 to TRBJ2-1; the D gene is possibly TRBD2 (5 bases). This CDR3 contains 14 residues. V lost 3 bases to trimming and J lost 4 bases, with 10 bases between them. Germline CDR1 and CDR2: WNHNN and SYGVQD (reference sequence). CDR3 region: CASSDSAGYNEQFF. The CDR3 DNA reads as TGCGCCAGCAGTGATAGCGCGGGTTACAATGAGCAGTTCTTC.

The chain carries TRBV19 and TRBJ1-1; 9 bases map to TRBD1. The CDR3 has 15 residues. The junction had 6 bases not matched to a gene; V was cut back by 5 bases and J by 2 bases. Germline lookup yields CDR1 LNHDA and CDR2 SQIVND (reference sequence). This chain's CDR3 is CASSSQDRGNTEAFF. The CDR3 nucleotides are TGTGCCAGTAGTTCTCAGGACAGGGGAAACACTGAAGCTTTCTTT.

The chain joins TRBV30 to TRBJ2-7, with D possibly TRBD2 on 5 matching bases. V lost 2 bases to trimming and J lost 4 bases, with 18 bases between them. Per the germline V gene, CDR1 is GTSNPN and CDR2 is SVGIG (reference sequence). The CDR3 totals 15 residues. The CDR3 is CAWSPGSPGRYEQYF. CDR3 bases: TGTGCCTGGAGTCCCGGATCCCCGGGAAGGTACGAGCAGTACTTC.

The chain has TRBV11-2 and TRBJ2-1, with TRBD1 matching over 8 bases. This CDR3 region has 15 residues. Trimming removed 4 bases from V and 5 bases from J; junction bases left unmatched: 7. Germline assignment: CDR1 SGHAT and CDR2 FQNNGV. For the CDR3, the DNA is TGTGCCAGCAGCTCCGACAGGGGTCTCAACAATGAGCAGTTCTTC. Its protein product is CASSSDRGLNNEQFF.

The chain recombines TRBV5-6 with TRBJ1-3; 7 nucleotides line up with TRBD1. Germline V gives CDR1 SGHDT, CDR2 YYEEEE. Germline trimming cut 4 bases from V and 4 bases from J; bases unmatched to any gene: 11. This CDR3 region has 16 residues. The CDR3 spells CASSLTGAAVGNTIYF. In nucleotides, the CDR3 is TGTGCCAGCAGCCTCACAGGGGCGGCGGTCGGAAACACCATATATTTT.